This T cell receptor beta chain was retrieved from a study of shared clonotypes between healthy human individuals. The study's findings and limits: When compared with the clonotypes that were shared by all four sorted-subset donors, the non-shared clonotypes turned out to have lower generation probabilities. An expected dependence of interdonor clonotype sharing on sequencing depth was noted.

At deep level, the assay was performed. Clones were read by immunoSEQ multiplex PCR, and TCRdb kept only the in-frame ones, dropping some. The sample carries about 1,500,000 clones, 95% to 97% recorded once. V was shortened by 4 bases and J by 0 bases, with 4 bases between the two germline ends. Germline lookup yields CDR1 KGHSH and CDR2 LQKENI. CDR3 size: 13 residues. This clone showed up just once. Its antigen is currently unknown. This TCR came from a man aged 30-40 years in good health. The chain links TRBV18 to TRBJ1-3; D unresolved. Sequences were obtained from naive CD4+ T cells sorted from blood. Subset given: CD45RA+ positively selected. The CDR3 spells CASSQFSGNTIYF. The CDR3 coding sequence is TGTGCCAGCTCACAGTTCTCTGGAAACACCATATATTTT.